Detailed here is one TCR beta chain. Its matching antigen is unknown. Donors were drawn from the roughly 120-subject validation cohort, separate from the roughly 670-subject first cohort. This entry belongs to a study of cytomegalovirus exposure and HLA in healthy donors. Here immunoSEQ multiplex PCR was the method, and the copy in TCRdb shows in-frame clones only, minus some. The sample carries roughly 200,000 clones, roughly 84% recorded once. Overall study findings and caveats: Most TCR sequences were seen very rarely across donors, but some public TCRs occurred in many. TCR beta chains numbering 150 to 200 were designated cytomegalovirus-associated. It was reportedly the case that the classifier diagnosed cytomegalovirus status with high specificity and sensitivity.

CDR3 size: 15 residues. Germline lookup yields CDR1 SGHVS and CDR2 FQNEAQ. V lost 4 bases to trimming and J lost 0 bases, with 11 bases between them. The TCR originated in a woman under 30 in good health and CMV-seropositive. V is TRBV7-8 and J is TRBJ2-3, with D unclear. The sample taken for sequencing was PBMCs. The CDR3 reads CASSSSAYSTDTQYF. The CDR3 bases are TGTGCCAGCAGCTCCTCCGCGTATAGCACAGATACGCAGTATTTT. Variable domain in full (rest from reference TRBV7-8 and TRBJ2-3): GAGVSQSPRYKVAKRGQDVALRCDPISGHVSLFWYQQALGQGPEFLTYFQNEAQLDKSGLPSDRFFAERPEGSVSTLKIQRTQQEDSAVYLCASSSSAYSTDTQYFGPGTRLTVL.